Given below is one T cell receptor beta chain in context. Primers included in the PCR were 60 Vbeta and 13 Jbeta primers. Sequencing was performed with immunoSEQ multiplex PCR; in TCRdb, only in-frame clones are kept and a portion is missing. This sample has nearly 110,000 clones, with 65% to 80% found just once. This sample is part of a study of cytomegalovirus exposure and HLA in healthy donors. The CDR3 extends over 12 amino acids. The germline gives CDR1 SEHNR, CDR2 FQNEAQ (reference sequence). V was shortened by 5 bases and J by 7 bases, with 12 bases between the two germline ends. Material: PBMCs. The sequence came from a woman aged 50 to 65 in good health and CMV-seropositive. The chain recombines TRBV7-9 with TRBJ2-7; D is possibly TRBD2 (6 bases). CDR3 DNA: TGTGCCAGCAGCATCAAGGAGGGGGAGCAGTACTTC. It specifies CASSIKEGEQYF.